The clone carrying this TCR beta chain showed up many times. Construction of the TCRbeta library involved unique molecular identifiers. TCRdb re-analysed the PCR reads in MiXCR, keeping a single row per CDR3 protein. Of under 20,000 distinct CDR3 sequences listed, 10% to 15% are singletons. This entry is derived from a study of T-cell reconstitution after alpha-beta-depleted transplantation in children. V lost 0 bases to trimming and J lost 7 bases, with 9 bases between them. The CDR3 is made up of 13 amino acids. CDR1 MNHEY and CDR2 SVGAGI come from the germline V gene. The gene calls are TRBV6-5 and TRBJ1-1, with D hard to call. The receptor comes from a female patient between 2 and 10 years old who had a stem cell transplant for congenital amegakaryocytic thrombocytopenia, so the T cells may come from the graft donor. The sequenced sample was PBMCs, mostly from graft donor cells, obtained 60 days after TCRalphabeta/CD19-depleted stem cell transplant. Here the CDR3 DNA reads TGTGCCAGCAGTTACTCGAGTGGAATTGAAGCTTTCTTT. Its translation is CASSYSSGIEAFF.